The clone carrying this T cell receptor beta chain was found a few times. The antigen is not known. Data came from immunoSEQ multiplex PCR; TCRdb stores just in-frame clones and leaves some out. The sample carries 20,000 to 25,000 clones, about 90% recorded once. Between the trimmed V and J ends, which lost 4 bases and 6 bases, there was a span of 19 bases. The CDR3 is 16 amino acids. Germline V gene lookup returns CDR1 MDHEN and CDR2 SYDVKM. This record comes from a study of chemoradiotherapy in HPV16-positive cancers. Across the study: Functional T-cell assays on two HPV16-positive patients' cells defined candidate HPV-specific clones and common TCR motifs. Study outcomes and limitations: In HPV16-positive patients, HPV-responsive T-cell expansion tracked better recurrence-free survival.

Repeated repertoire sampling spanned the course of chemoradiotherapy. This clonotype was sampled from a human donor with HPV-associated anogenital cancer. This material consisted of blood, taken from a patient who underwent chemoradiotherapy. The gene calls are TRBV28 and TRBJ1-5; possibly TRBD1 for D (6 bases). The CDR3 DNA follows: TGTGCCAGCAGTTCGGCGGCGGGGGGCCGGATTCAGCCCCAGCATTTT. This sequence encodes CASSSAAGGRIQPQHF.